This record covers a single T cell receptor (beta chain). The antigen is unknown. The J segment lost 5 bases and the V segment lost 3 bases, leaving 8 bases of the junction unmatched. The CDR3 is 15 residues long. Sample time point: patch test 2, 6 weeks after DPC sensitization. The treatment is: therapeutic diphenylcyclopropenone sensitization with weekly scalp DPC. Unfractionated whole blood served as the source for total RNA extraction. This sample was taken from a study of human T cells and chemical hapten exposure. Study conclusions and caveats: TCRs exceeding 1 in 1000 frequency stayed unchanged with DPC sensitization.

TCRdb reprocessed the RACE reads via MiXCR and lists one record per CDR3 protein. This sample has 110,000 to 150,000 distinct CDR3 sequences, with around 11% found just once. This TCR came from a woman aged 45-60 years with alopecia areata. Some clones in this sample may be carry-over from other donors' samples. This sequence joins TRBV12-3 or TRBV12-4 and TRBJ2-7; 9 nucleotides agree with TRBD2. This specimen consisted of whole blood, obtained in connection with sensitization to the hapten diphenylcyclopropenone (DPC). The CDR3 sequence is CASSLAGLARDEQYF. The DNA for the CDR3 is TGTGCCAGCAGTTTGGCCGGACTAGCGAGGGACGAGCAGTACTTC.